This T cell receptor beta chain is drawn from a study of cytomegalovirus exposure and HLA in healthy donors. About the research overall: Clustering assigned about 79% of the approximately 370 genotyped donors to the Caucasian-associated ancestry cluster.

In regard to this clone: Antigen unknown.

CDR1 and CDR2 from the germline V gene are SGDLS and YYNGEE. The CDR3 runs 16 residues. The V segment lost 0 bases and the J segment 6 bases; nucleotides outside the gene matches: 9. The PCR had 60 Vbeta and 13 Jbeta primers. The data were produced by immunoSEQ multiplex PCR, yet TCRdb's version contains in-frame clones alone and is incomplete. This sample has about 190,000 clones, with more than 75% found just once. Findings and caveats of the study: It emerged from a later analysis that several of the most significant clusters appeared to be linked to common viral pathogens. A later analysis associated 16,000 or so TCR beta sequences with HLA alleles at a 0.05 false discovery rate. TCR sequences were mostly rare, though some public TCRs occurred in many donors.

The chain combines TRBV9 with TRBJ2-3, with 8 nucleotides matching TRBD2. The sample taken for sequencing was PBMCs. The sequence came from a woman in her forties or fifties in good health and CMV-seropositive. The CDR3 DNA follows: TGTGCCAGCAGCGTAGGGCGGGGGGACGGAGATGATACGCAGTATTTT. Protein sequence: CASSVGRGDGDDTQYF.